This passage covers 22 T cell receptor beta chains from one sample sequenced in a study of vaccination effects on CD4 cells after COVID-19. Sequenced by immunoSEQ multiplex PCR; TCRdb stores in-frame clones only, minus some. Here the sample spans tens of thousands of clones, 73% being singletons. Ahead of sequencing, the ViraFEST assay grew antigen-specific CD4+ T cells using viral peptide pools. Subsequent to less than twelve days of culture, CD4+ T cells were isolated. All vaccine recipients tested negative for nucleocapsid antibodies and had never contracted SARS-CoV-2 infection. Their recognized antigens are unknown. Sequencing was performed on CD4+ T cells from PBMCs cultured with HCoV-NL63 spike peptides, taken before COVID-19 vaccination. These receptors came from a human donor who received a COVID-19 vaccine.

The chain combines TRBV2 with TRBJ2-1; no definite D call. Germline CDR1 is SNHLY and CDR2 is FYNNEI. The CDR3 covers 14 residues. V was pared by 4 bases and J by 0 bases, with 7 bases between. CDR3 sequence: CASSVSASYNEQFF. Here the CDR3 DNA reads TGTGCCAGCAGTGTAAGCGCCTCCTACAATGAGCAGTTCTTC.

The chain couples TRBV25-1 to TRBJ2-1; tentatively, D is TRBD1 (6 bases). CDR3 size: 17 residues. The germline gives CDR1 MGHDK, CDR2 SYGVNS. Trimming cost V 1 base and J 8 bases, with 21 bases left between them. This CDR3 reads CASSESLLGQGYDEQFF. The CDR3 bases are TGTGCCAGCAGTGAATCTCTGCTCGGGCAGGGGTATGATGAGCAGTTCTTC.

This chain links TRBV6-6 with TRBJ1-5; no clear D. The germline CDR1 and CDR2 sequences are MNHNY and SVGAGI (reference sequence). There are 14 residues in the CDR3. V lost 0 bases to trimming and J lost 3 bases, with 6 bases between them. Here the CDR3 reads CASSYSSTNQPQHF. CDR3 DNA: TGTGCCAGCAGTTACTCCTCCACCAATCAGCCCCAGCATTTT.

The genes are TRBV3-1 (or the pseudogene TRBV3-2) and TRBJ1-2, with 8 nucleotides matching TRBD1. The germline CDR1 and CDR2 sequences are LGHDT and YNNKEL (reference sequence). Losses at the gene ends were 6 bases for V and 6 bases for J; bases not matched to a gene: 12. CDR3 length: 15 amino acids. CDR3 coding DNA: TGTGCCAGCAGTCACAGGGGGTGGAAGTCGGATGGCTACACCTTC. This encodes CASSHRGWKSDGYTF.

CDR3 sequence: CATSRGGRSYEQYF. CDR3 bases: TGTGCCACCAGCAGAGGGGGGAGATCCTACGAGCAGTACTTC. V usage is TRBV15 and J usage is TRBJ2-7; tentatively, D is TRBD1 or TRBD2 (5 bases each). Between the trimmed V and J ends, which lost 1 base and 1 base, there was a span of 8 bases. Germline V gene sequence: CDR1 LNHNV, CDR2 YYDKDF (reference sequence). There are 14 residues in the CDR3. The full variable domain, completed using reference TRBV15 and TRBJ2-7, is DAMVIQNPRYQVTQFGKPVTLSCSQTLNHNVMYWYQQKSSQAPKLLFHYYDKDFNNEADTPDNFQSRRPNTSFCFLDIRSPGLGDTAMYLCATSRGGRSYEQYFGPGTRLTVT.

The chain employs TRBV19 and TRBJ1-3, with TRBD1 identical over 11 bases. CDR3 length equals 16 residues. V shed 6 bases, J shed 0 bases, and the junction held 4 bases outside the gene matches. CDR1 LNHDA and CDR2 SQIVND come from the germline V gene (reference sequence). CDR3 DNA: TGTGCCAGTAGGTTGGGGACAGGGGGCTCTGGAAACACCATATATTTT. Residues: CASRLGTGGSGNTIYF.

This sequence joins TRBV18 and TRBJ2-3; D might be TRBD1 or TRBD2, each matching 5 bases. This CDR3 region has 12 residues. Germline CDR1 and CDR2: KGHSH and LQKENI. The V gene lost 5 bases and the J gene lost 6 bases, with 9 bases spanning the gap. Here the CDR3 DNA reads TGTGCCAGCTCAACCTGGGGGGATACGCAGTATTTT. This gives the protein CASSTWGDTQYF.

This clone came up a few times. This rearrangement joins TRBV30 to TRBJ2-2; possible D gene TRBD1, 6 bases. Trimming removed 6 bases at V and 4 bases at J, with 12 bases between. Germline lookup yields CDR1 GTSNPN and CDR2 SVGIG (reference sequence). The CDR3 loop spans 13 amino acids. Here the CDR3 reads CACRGSGTGELFF. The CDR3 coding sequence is TGTGCCTGTAGGGGGTCGGGCACCGGGGAGCTGTTTTTT.

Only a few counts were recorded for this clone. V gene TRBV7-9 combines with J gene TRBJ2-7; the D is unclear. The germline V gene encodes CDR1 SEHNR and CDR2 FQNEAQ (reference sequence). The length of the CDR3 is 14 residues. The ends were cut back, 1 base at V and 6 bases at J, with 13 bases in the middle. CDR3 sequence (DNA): TGTGCCAGCAGCTTAGATATTGCGGCTGTCGAGCAGTACTTC. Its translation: CASSLDIAAVEQYF.

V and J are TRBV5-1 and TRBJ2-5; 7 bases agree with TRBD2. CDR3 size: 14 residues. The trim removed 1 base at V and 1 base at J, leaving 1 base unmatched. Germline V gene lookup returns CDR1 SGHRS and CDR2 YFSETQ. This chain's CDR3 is CASSLSGIQETQYF. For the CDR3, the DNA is TGCGCCAGCAGCTTGAGCGGGATCCAAGAGACCCAGTACTTC.

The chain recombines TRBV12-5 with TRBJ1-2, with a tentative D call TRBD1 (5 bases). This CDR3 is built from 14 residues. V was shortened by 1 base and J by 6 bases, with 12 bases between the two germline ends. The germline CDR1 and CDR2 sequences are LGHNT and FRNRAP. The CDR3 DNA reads TGTGCTAGTGGTTTGGGGTCAGGGTACGATGGCTACACCTTC. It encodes CASGLGSGYDGYTF.

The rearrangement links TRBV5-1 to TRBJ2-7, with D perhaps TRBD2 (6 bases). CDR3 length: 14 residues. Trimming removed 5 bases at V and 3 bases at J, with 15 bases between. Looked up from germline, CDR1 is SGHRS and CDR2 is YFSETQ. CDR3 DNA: TGCGCCAGCAGAAGACGGGAGCTGGACTACGAGCAGTACTTC. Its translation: CASRRRELDYEQYF. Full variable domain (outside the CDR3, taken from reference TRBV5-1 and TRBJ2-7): KAGVTQTPRYLIKTRGQQVTLSCSPISGHRSVSWYQQTPGQGLQFLFEYFSETQRNKGNFPGRFSGRQFSNSRSEMNVSTLELGDSALYLCASRRRELDYEQYFGPGTRLTVT.

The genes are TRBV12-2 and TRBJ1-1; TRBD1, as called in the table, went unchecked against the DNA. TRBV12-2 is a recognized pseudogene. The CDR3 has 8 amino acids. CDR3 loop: CASRSTPF. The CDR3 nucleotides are TGTGCAAGTCGCTCCACACCTTTT.

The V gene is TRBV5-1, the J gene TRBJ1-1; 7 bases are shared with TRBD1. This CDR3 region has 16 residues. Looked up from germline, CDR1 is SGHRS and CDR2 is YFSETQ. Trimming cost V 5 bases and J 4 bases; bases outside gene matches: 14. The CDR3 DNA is TGCGCCAGCAGACTTTACAGGGGCGGTAAGGGCACTGAAGCTTTCTTT. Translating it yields CASRLYRGGKGTEAFF.

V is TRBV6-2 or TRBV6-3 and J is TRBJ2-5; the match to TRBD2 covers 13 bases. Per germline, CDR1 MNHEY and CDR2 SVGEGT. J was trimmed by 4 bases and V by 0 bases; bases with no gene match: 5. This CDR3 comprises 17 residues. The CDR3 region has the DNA TGTGCCAGCAGTTACTCGACTAGCGGGAGGAACGGAGAGACCCAGTACTTC. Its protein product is CASSYSTSGRNGETQYF.

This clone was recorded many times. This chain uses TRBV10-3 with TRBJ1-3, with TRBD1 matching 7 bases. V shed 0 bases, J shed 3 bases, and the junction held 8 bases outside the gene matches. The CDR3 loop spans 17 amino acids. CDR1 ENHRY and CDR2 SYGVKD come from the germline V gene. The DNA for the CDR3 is TGTGCCATCAGTGAGTCGCTGGCGGACAGGAATGGAAACACCATATATTTT. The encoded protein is CAISESLADRNGNTIYF.

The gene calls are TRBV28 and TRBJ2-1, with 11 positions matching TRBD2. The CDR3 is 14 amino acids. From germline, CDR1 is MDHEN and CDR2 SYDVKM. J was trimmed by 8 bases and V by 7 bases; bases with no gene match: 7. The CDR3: CASTSTSGSYEQFF. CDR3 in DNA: TGTGCCAGCACCTCCACTAGCGGGAGCTATGAGCAGTTCTTC.

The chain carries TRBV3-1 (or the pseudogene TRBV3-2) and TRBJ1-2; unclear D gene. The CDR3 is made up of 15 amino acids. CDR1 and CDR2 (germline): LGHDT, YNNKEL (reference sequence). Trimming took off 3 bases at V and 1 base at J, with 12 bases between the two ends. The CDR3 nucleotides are TGTGCCAGCAGCCATATAGGCCCTCTTAACTATGGCTACACCTTC. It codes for CASSHIGPLNYGYTF.

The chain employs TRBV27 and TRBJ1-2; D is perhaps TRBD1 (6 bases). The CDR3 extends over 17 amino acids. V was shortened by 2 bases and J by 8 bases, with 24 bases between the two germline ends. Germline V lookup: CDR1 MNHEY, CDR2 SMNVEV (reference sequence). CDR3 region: CASSLEYGGGLSSGYTF. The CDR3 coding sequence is TGTGCCAGCAGTTTAGAATATGGGGGCGGATTAAGTTCAGGCTACACCTTC.

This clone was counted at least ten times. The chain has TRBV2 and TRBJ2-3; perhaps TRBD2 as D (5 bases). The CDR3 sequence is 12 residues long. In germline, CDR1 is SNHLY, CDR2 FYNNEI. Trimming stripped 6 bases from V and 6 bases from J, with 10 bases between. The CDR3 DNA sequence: TGTGCCAGCAGCCCACTAGAGGATACGCAGTATTTT. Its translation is CASSPLEDTQYF.

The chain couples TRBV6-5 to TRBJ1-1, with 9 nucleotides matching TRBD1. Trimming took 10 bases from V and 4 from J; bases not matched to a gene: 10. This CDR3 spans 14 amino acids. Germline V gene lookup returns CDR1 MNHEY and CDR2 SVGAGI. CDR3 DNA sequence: TGTGCCACCTTCCGGACAGGGGAGGGCACTGAAGCTTTCTTT. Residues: CATFRTGEGTEAFF.

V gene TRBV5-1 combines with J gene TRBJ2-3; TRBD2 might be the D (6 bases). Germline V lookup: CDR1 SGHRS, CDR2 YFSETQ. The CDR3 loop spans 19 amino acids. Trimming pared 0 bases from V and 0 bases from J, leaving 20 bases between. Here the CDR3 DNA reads TGCGCCAGCAGCTTGGATAATTCCGGGACTCGGCCTAGCACAGATACGCAGTATTTT. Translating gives CASSLDNSGTRPSTDTQYF.